The T cell receptor beta chain described here comes from a study of cytomegalovirus exposure and HLA in healthy donors. Study-wide points: Among TCR beta chains, those listed as cytomegalovirus-associated numbered 164. An analysis done earlier found most TCR beta V segments productive about 87% or about 30% of the time. Sequences of the TCR beta chain were said to predict the HLA-A and HLA-B alleles of most subjects accurately.

V lost 1 base to trimming and J lost 8 bases; unmatched junction nucleotides: 4. The CDR3 totals 14 residues. Germline CDR1 MNHNS, CDR2 SASEGT. Samples came from healthy bone marrow donors. Primers included in the PCR were 60 Vbeta and 13 Jbeta primers. Libraries were prepared by immunoSEQ multiplex PCR; TCRdb keeps only in-frame clonotypes and omits some of them. Of 170,000 or so clones in the sample, under 90% were seen once. To note about this clone: Antigen: not known.

The clonotype originates from a man aged 30-40 years in good health and CMV-seropositive. The J gene is TRBJ2-3, the V gene TRBV6-1; 9 positions match TRBD1. The specimen was PBMCs. For the CDR3, the DNA is TGTGCCAGCAGTGAAGGACAGACAGGGGGTACGCAGTATTTT. As protein: CASSEGQTGGTQYF.